This is a list of T cell receptor beta chains from one sample in a study of blood T cell repertoires in COVID-19. Assay used: immunoSEQ multiplex PCR; TCRdb lists only in-frame clones, some missing. The table includes tens of thousands of clones, around 83% detected once. The sequenced sample was peripheral blood. The receptors originated from a man aged 30 to 45 with COVID-19, enrolled during active disease. CDR3s include the opening cysteine and the closing phenylalanine or tryptophan. D genes are given only for firm matches.

TRBV7-2	.	CASSLSRGQETQYF
TRBV7-6	.	CASSFGGSSTEAFF
TRBV6-1	.	CASSEAAGSSYEQYF
TRBV29-1	.	CSGYREITEAFF
TRBV30	.	CAWSVIGGNTIYF
TRBV28	TRBD1	CASRPGGAGNTEAFF
TRBV4-3	.	CASSQSNTDTQYF
TRBV6-1	.	CASSEHLPGTEAFF
TRBV7-9	TRBD1	CASSSYRGREETQYF
TRBV7-9	.	CASSLGNNEQFF
TRBV28	TRBD1	CASTSRGEGAREQYF
TRBV27	.	CASSPRVKYEQYF
TRBV14	.	CASSRLGEATDTQYF
TRBV6-6	.	CASSHTSGGGYTF
TRBV7-3	TRBD2	CASSLSGEAPYEQYF
TRBV14	.	CASSTFGGRAEAFF
TRBV28	.	CASSFGSQETQYF
TRBV19	TRBD1	CASGLTGDHLNQPQHF
TRBV19	TRBD1	CASSILTGAREQYF
TRBV29-1	.	CSVVRDTSNTEAFF
TRBV11-2	.	CASSLAENTEAFF
TRBV7-9	.	CASRASTEAFF
TRBV6-4	TRBD2	CASSPSGDADTQYF
TRBV11-3	TRBD1	CASSLDLGTGAGEQYF
TRBV3-1/TRBV3-2	TRBD2	CASSQGLAGRYEQYF
TRBV28	.	CASSSPREGGYGYTF
TRBV6-6	TRBD1	CASNKGTGDGYTF
TRBV7-2	TRBD2	CASSPDQREPPTGELFF